The rows below give T cell receptor beta chains drawn from one sample of a study of regulatory T cells in long-lasting Graves disease. TCRdb re-called the multiplex PCR reads through MiXCR, storing one row per CDR3 protein. The table shows some 370,000 distinct CDR3 sequences, with less than 25% occurring only once. The starting material was peripheral blood mononuclear cells (PBMCs), obtained when the disease was refractory, from a patient treated with antithyroid drugs. These receptors all stem from a female donor with Graves disease. Each CDR3 is given with its conserved first and last residue. A D gene is named only where the DNA matches it firmly. Clone sizes are given selectively: once, few, many, or a class where the clone is expanded.

J gene | V gene | clone size | D gene | CDR3 DNA | CDR3 protein
TRBJ2-5 | TRBV20-1 | few | . | TGCAGTGCTAGAGGAAGCGGGGAGACCCAGTACTTC | CSARGSGETQYF
TRBJ2-7 | TRBV27 | . | TRBD2 | TGTGCCAGCAGTTTCAAGCGGGAATCTTACGAGCAGTACTTC | CASSFKRESYEQYF
TRBJ2-5 | TRBV7-3 | . | . | TGTGCCAGCAGCCCCCTTGGGAGCCAAGAGACCCAGTACTTC | CASSPLGSQETQYF
TRBJ1-1 | TRBV6-1 | few | TRBD1 | TGTGCCAGCATCCGGGACAGGGCGAACACTGAAGCTTTCTTT | CASIRDRANTEAFF
TRBJ2-4 | TRBV7-8 | few | . | TGTGCCAGCAGCCCAGCCCCGGCCCTAGCCAAAAACATTCAGTACTTC | CASSPAPALAKNIQYF
TRBJ1-5 | TRBV7-2 | many | . | TGTGCCAGCAGCACCAGGGGTGTACAGCCCCAGCATTTT | CASSTRGVQPQHF
TRBJ2-2 | TRBV5-1 | . | . | TGCGCCAGCAGCTTTGAACACTACGGGGAGCTGTTTTTT | CASSFEHYGELFF
TRBJ2-2 | TRBV6-2/TRBV6-3 | few | . | TGTGCCAGCAGTTACGTGGGATCTACCGGGGAGCTGTTTTTT | CASSYVGSTGELFF
TRBJ2-7 | TRBV6-2/TRBV6-3 | . | TRBD2 | TGTGCCAGCACTGGAAAAGCGGGACTCTACGAGCAGTACTTC | CASTGKAGLYEQYF
TRBJ1-2 | TRBV7-8 | many | . | TGTGCCAGCAGGCTGGGCCCTGACACCTATGGCTACACCTTC | CASRLGPDTYGYTF
TRBJ2-2 | TRBV12-5 | many | TRBD1 | TGTGCTAGTGGTTTGGTACTAACTCTACAGGGGACCGGGGAGCTGTTTTTT | CASGLVLTLQGTGELFF
TRBJ1-1 | TRBV12-3/TRBV12-4 | many | . | TGTGCCAGCAGTTTTGGTCAGGCGAAAATGAACACTGAAGCTTTCTTT | CASSFGQAKMNTEAFF
TRBJ2-7 | TRBV20-1 | . | TRBD1 | TGCAGTGCTAGAGATAACAGGGGACACGCGAACGAGCAGTACTTC | CSARDNRGHANEQYF
TRBJ1-1 | TRBV20-1 | . | . | TGCAGTGCTAGAGATACCCGGGGAGGAACTGAAGCTTTCTTT | CSARDTRGGTEAFF
TRBJ2-2 | TRBV7-3 | . | . | TGTGCCAGCAGCTTTTCACAGGGTACCGGGGAGCTGTTTTTT | CASSFSQGTGELFF
TRBJ2-5 | TRBV28 | many | . | TGTGCCAGCAGTTTGCGGGGAGGGACCCAGTACTTC | CASSLRGGTQYF
TRBJ2-1 | TRBV27 | . | . | TGTGCCAGCAGTGGACTACTAAACAATGAGCAGTTCTTC | CASSGLLNNEQFF
TRBJ2-5 | TRBV7-9 | many | . | TGTGCCAGCAGTCACAAGGGTTGGCAGACCCAGTACTTC | CASSHKGWQTQYF
TRBJ1-1 | TRBV18 | many | . | TGTGCCAGCTCACCGTCGCTAAACACTGAAGCTTTCTTT | CASSPSLNTEAFF
TRBJ2-7 | TRBV11-2 | few | . | TGTGCCAGCAGCTTAACCCGGGACTACGAGCAGTACTTC | CASSLTRDYEQYF
TRBJ2-5 | TRBV20-1 | few | TRBD1 | TGCAGTGCCACCTCCACCGGGACAGGGAGGGAGACCCAGTACTTC | CSATSTGTGRETQYF
TRBJ2-1 | TRBV20-1 | . | . | TGCAGTGCACCGGTAGGGTCCTACAATGAGCAGTTCTTC | CSAPVGSYNEQFF
TRBJ2-7 | TRBV20-1 | . | . | TGCAGTGCCCAAGATGTCGGGGCCGAGCAGTACTTC | CSAQDVGAEQYF
TRBJ2-5 | TRBV11-2 | many | . | TGTGCCAGCAGCTTAGTTCGACAGCAAGAGACCCAGTACTTC | CASSLVRQQETQYF
TRBJ1-4 | TRBV30 | . | TRBD1 | TGTGCCTGGAACACCGGGACAGGGTCTGCAACTAATGAAAAACTGTTTTTT | CAWNTGTGSATNEKLFF
TRBJ2-5 | TRBV19 | . | TRBD1 | TGTGCCAGTAGTATGAACAGGGGAGAGGCCCAGTACTTC | CASSMNRGEAQYF
TRBJ1-1 | TRBV7-8 | many | . | TGTGCCAGCAGCTTAGTACAGACGAACACTGAAGCTTTCTTT | CASSLVQTNTEAFF
TRBJ2-5 | TRBV9 | . | . | TGTGCCAGCAGCGTAGTTGGGCAGGAGGAGACCCAGTACTTC | CASSVVGQEETQYF
TRBJ2-2 | TRBV10-2 | few | . | TGCGCCAGCAGTGAGTCAGGGGCCCTGAACACCGGGGAGCTGTTTTTT | CASSESGALNTGELFF
TRBJ2-7 | TRBV7-8 | many | . | TGTGCCAGCAGCTCTGAGTTCACCTACGAGCAGTACTTC | CASSSEFTYEQYF
TRBJ2-5 | TRBV20-1 | few | . | TGCAGTGCTAGAGCGGGGTTTGAGACCCAGTACTTC | CSARAGFETQYF
TRBJ2-7 | TRBV6-5 | many | . | TGTGCCAGCAGTTCCCTAGGACGGACCTACGAGCAGTACTTC | CASSSLGRTYEQYF
TRBJ1-1 | TRBV5-1 | . | . | TGCGCCAGCAGCTTGGAAGGGGTTTCCACTGAAGCTTTCTTT | CASSLEGVSTEAFF